The sequence of this T cell receptor (beta chain) was determined in a study of technical replicates of blood from several donors. Assay used: immunoSEQ multiplex PCR; TCRdb lists only in-frame clones, some missing. The data contain more than 65,000 clones, 95% of them seen just once; the ten biggest clones take up 0.24%. V lost 3 bases and J lost 5; bases outside the gene matches: 5. Germline V CDR1 and CDR2: SGHRS, YFSETQ. CDR3 length: 14 amino acids. Specimen: T cells isolated from PBMCs. The sequence derives from a human donor in good health. This rearrangement joins TRBV5-1 to TRBJ2-5, with 9 bases identical to TRBD2. The CDR3 DNA reads TGCGCCAGCAGCTCTACTAGCGGGTCGGAGACCCAGTACTTC. This encodes CASSSTSGSETQYF.